The present entry profiles one T cell receptor beta chain with its context. Its antigen remains unknown. This sample was included in a study of T cells in Graves' hyperthyroidism and ophthalmopathy. Those with hyperthyroidism were 18 to 65 years old, newly diagnosed, and ill for under 2 months. Uncontrolled infections, other autoimmune diseases, pregnancy or lactation led to exclusion of patients. TCR beta CDR3 region amplification was performed from RNA transcripts. HTBI primers were the set used in a first-round RT-PCR of the TCR CDR3. TCRdb re-analysed the multiplex PCR reads in MiXCR, keeping a single row per CDR3 protein. The sample yields roughly 49,000 distinct CDR3 sequences, less than 65% seen once. The study, taken as a whole, reports: Among clonotypes expanded in thyroid above 0.001, most were also found in blood. Ophthalmopathy, which appeared later, was predicted by the model a median around 6 months before onset.

Germline V gives CDR1 SGDLS, CDR2 YYNGEE. The CDR3 loop spans 18 amino acids. The ends lost 0 bases at V and 2 bases at J; junction bases unmatched: 10. Sequencing was carried out using peripheral blood or thyroid tissue (not recorded which). The chain recombines TRBV9 with TRBJ2-2; 7 positions match TRBD1. The sequence was obtained from a man between 18 and 35 years old with Graves' hyperthyroidism. The CDR3, as DNA: TGTGCCAGCAGCGTAGGAACCGACAGGGCGAAAAACACCGGGGAGCTGTTTTTT. Translation gives CASSVGTDRAKNTGELFF.